The 7 T cell receptor beta chains below come from one sample, sequenced in a study of PD-1 blockade in classical Hodgkin lymphoma. Some clones are missing from TCRdb's copy, which holds only in-frame ones; the method was immunoSEQ multiplex PCR. Among roughly 100,000 clones listed, around 89% were seen once. Each of the patients experienced relapse following autologous stem cell transplantation, and their brentuximab vedotin exposure differed. The input for sequencing was peripheral blood mononuclear cells (PBMCs), taken before the second cycle of nivolumab. These receptors came from a human donor with classical Hodgkin lymphoma.

This sequence joins TRBV28 and TRBJ1-1; 9 positions match TRBD1. The V and J ends lost 3 bases and 7 bases, in that order; junction bases with no gene match: 6. CDR3 length equals 14 residues. Germline V gene sequence: CDR1 MDHEN, CDR2 SYDVKM. The CDR3 sequence: CASSLGQGGREAFF. For the CDR3, the DNA is TGTGCCAGCAGTTTGGGACAGGGTGGACGTGAAGCTTTCTTT. Complete variable domain (other parts from reference TRBV28 and TRBJ1-1): DVKVTQSSRYLVKRTGEKVFLECVQDMDHENMFWYRQDPGLGLRLIYFSYDVKMKEKGDIPEGYSVSREKKERFSLILESASTNQTSMYLCASSLGQGGREAFFGQGTRLTVV.

The table lists this clone with many counts. The rearrangement links TRBV19 to TRBJ2-7; D uncertain. This CDR3 is built from 14 residues. Germline V lookup: CDR1 LNHDA, CDR2 SQIVND (reference sequence). Trimming shortened V by 0 bases and J by 4 bases, and 10 bases separated the two germline ends. CDR3 loop: CASSIEPFAYEQYF. In DNA form, the CDR3 reads TGTGCCAGTAGTATAGAACCTTTTGCTTACGAGCAGTACTTC.

This clone was seen once. The CDR3 DNA follows: TGTGCCAGCAGCCCCGGGTCGAGGTCGACGCAGTACTTC. Amino acid sequence: CASSPGSRSTQYF. The chain recombines TRBV6-6 with TRBJ2-7; D remains unclear. Germline CDR1 and CDR2: MNHNY and SVGAGI (reference sequence). There are 13 residues in the CDR3. V gave up 6 bases and J gave up 9 bases, with 18 bases separating them.

This chain uses TRBV2 with TRBJ2-7; D unclear. Trimming removed 5 bases at V and 5 bases at J, with 10 bases between. There are 12 residues in the CDR3. Germline CDR1 reads SNHLY; CDR2 reads FYNNEI. DNA for the CDR3: TGTGCCAGCAGTCTGCTAGACGACGAGCAGTACTTC. Amino acid sequence: CASSLLDDEQYF.

The V call is TRBV28, the J call TRBJ2-7; TRBD1 aligns across 9 bases. The CDR3 extends over 12 amino acids. CDR1 is MDHEN, CDR2 SYDVKM, per germline. Trimming cost V 6 bases and J 4 bases; bases outside gene matches: 1. CDR3 sequence reads: CASSGTGYEQYF. The DNA of the CDR3 is TGTGCCAGCAGCGGGACAGGGTACGAGCAGTACTTC.

V is TRBV5-1 and J is TRBJ1-4; weak D call: TRBD1 (6 bases). Germline CDR1 and CDR2: SGHRS and YFSETQ. This CDR3 region has 15 residues. Trimming took 4 bases from V and 5 from J, leaving 15 bases between them. Written as DNA, the CDR3 is TGCGCCAGCAGCACCTCAGGGGCAGGGAATGAAAAACTGTTTTTT. Translated: CASSTSGAGNEKLFF.

The J gene is TRBJ2-1, the V gene TRBV18; D tentatively reads TRBD1 or TRBD2 (7 bases each). The V end was cut by 1 base, the J end by 15 bases, with 25 bases between. Germline CDR1 KGHSH, CDR2 LQKENI. The CDR3 is made up of 16 amino acids. The CDR3 reads CASSPLNGGSLQGPFF. The CDR3 DNA is TGTGCCAGCTCACCACTTAACGGGGGGTCCTTACAGGGGCCGTTCTTC.